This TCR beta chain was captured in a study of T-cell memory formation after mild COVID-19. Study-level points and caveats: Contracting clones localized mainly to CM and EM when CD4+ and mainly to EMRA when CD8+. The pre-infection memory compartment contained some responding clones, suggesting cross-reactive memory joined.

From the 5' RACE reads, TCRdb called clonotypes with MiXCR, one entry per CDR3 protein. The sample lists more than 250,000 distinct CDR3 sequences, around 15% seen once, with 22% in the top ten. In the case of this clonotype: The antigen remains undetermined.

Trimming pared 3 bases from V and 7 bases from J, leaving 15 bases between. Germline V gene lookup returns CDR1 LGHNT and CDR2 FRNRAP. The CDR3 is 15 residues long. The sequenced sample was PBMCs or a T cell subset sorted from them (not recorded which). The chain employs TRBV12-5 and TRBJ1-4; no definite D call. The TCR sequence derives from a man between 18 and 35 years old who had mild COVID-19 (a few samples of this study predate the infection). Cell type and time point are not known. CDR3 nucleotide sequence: TGTGCTAGTGGTTTTATCCTGGCGGCGGGTGAAAAACTGTTTTTT. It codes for CASGFILAAGEKLFF.